The rows below give T cell receptor beta chains drawn from one sample of a study of T cells expressing NK-cell markers. Using the 5' RACE reads, TCRdb records one entry per CDR3 protein without DNA. Its table records approximately 170,000 distinct CDR3 sequences. Sequenced: blood T cells: a sorted CD56 or NKG2C T cell subset, CD4+ or CD8+ T cells, or bulk PBMC T cells (not recorded which). Source of these receptors: a man aged 18-75 years in good health. The CDR3 runs from the conserved cysteine through the conserved F or W.

v_call: TRBV3-1
cdr3_length: 16
j_call: TRBJ2-1
cdr3_aa: CASSPGGVSSYNEQFF

v_call: TRBV3-1
cdr3_length: 17
j_call: TRBJ2-5
cdr3_aa: CASSPVGLEVFGQTQYF

v_call: TRBV11-3
cdr3_length: 14
j_call: TRBJ2-1
cdr3_aa: CASSLSGVINEQFF

v_call: TRBV2
cdr3_length: 14
j_call: TRBJ2-1
cdr3_aa: CASIGGGGWDEQFF

v_call: TRBV27
cdr3_length: 15
j_call: TRBJ1-3
cdr3_aa: CASSPPGTLRNTIYF

v_call: TRBV7-9
cdr3_length: 15
j_call: TRBJ2-7
cdr3_aa: CASSLARGLTYEQYF

v_call: TRBV7-9
cdr3_length: 15
j_call: TRBJ1-1
cdr3_aa: CASSPGIGNGAEAFF

v_call: TRBV27
cdr3_length: 15
j_call: TRBJ1-2
cdr3_aa: CASSSGSDILYGYTF

v_call: TRBV14
cdr3_length: 16
j_call: TRBJ2-1
cdr3_aa: CASSELLGSPYNEQFF

v_call: TRBV27
cdr3_length: 15
j_call: TRBJ2-5
cdr3_aa: CASSGSGGRGETQYF

v_call: TRBV4-1
cdr3_length: 15
j_call: TRBJ1-6
cdr3_aa: CASRGWGAENSPLHF

v_call: TRBV6-6
cdr3_length: 12
j_call: TRBJ2-7
cdr3_aa: CASSYSLNEQYF

v_call: TRBV5-6
cdr3_length: 16
j_call: TRBJ1-4
cdr3_aa: CASSPRDQPTNEKLFF